A single sample is the source of the 21 T cell receptor beta chains below, sequenced in a study of neurological immune-mediated disorders. TCRdb re-called the 5' RACE reads with MiXCR, one entry per CDR3 protein. The repertoire holds over 90,000 distinct CDR3 sequences, less than 14% seen once, with approximately 3.1% in the top ten. This sample's time point: longitudinal time-point 3. Sequenced sample: PBMCs. The receptors stem from a female donor with HTLV-1-associated myelopathy (HAM/TSP).

This clonotype was seen ten or more times. The chain links TRBV20-1 to TRBJ2-7; D call uncertain. The CDR3 totals 11 residues. V lost 1 base to trimming and J lost 6 bases, with 7 bases between them. Germline V gene data show CDR1 as DFQATT and CDR2 as SNEGSKA (reference sequence). The CDR3 coding sequence is TGCAGTGCTAGAGCCAGAACCGAGCAGTACTTC. Encoded protein: CSARARTEQYF.

This clonotype was found many times. The CDR3 reads CASAPLAGGSYNEQFF. The DNA for the CDR3 is TGCGCCAGCGCCCCCTTGGCGGGGGGCTCCTACAATGAGCAGTTCTTC. This sequence joins TRBV5-1 and TRBJ2-1; 8 bases agree with TRBD2. The CDR3 covers 16 residues. Germline lookup yields CDR1 SGHRS and CDR2 YFSETQ. V was pared by 7 bases and J by 0 bases, with 9 bases of the junction left unmatched.

Details on this clonotype: One end of the junction fails to match germline, which may point to a read error. This CDR3 reads CSSSRTGTGPYEQYF. CDR3 DNA: TGTTCCAGCAGCCGAACCGGGACAGGCCCCTACGAGCAGTACTTC. The J gene is TRBJ2-7, the V gene TRBV14, with TRBD1 matching over 8 bases. CDR1 SGHDN and CDR2 FVKESK come from the germline V gene. The CDR3 totals 15 residues.

This clonotype was picked up many times. This chain joins TRBV7-2 and TRBJ2-3; possibly TRBD2 for D (6 bases). Trimming removed 4 bases from V and 4 bases from J, with 15 bases in between. CDR1 is SGHTA and CDR2 is FQGNSA in the germline V gene. The CDR3 is made up of 15 amino acids. CDR3 sequence (DNA): TGTGCCAGCAGCTCCTTGGGGGGTCAGGCAGATACGCAGTATTTT. Protein: CASSSLGGQADTQYF.

This clonotype was seen just once. One end of the junction varies from germline; a read error may be responsible. The chain carries TRBV4-1 and TRBJ2-1; the match to TRBD1 covers 9 bases. Germline V CDR1 and CDR2: MGHRA, YSYEKL. CDR3 length: 16 amino acids. The CDR3 bases are TGCGCCAGCAGTCAAGACCGGGACAGGGTAGGCAATGAGCGGTTCTTC. Amino acid sequence: CASSQDRDRVGNERFF.

This clonotype appeared many times. Compared with germline, one end of the junction differs, possibly owing to a read error. The chain joins TRBV5-1 to TRBJ2-1; 11 positions agree with TRBD2. Per germline, CDR1 SGHRS and CDR2 YFSETQ. The CDR3 sequence is 15 residues long. The CDR3 reads CASSPTSGGYNEQFF. The DNA for the CDR3 is TGTGCCAGCAGTCCTACTAGCGGGGGATACAATGAGCAGTTCTTC.

Ten or more counts support this clonotype. The chain carries TRBV25-1 and TRBJ2-2; D is unclear. The CDR3 runs to 14 residues. Trimming pared 5 bases from V and 7 bases from J, leaving 14 bases between. Germline V gene lookup returns CDR1 MGHDK and CDR2 SYGVNS. In DNA, the CDR3 is TGTGCCAGCAGTCCAGCGATTACCCTCGGGGAGCTGTTTTTT. Amino acid sequence: CASSPAITLGELFF.

There are many counts of this clonotype. This CDR3 is CASSFGQGPGELFF. Here the CDR3 DNA reads TGCGCCAGCAGCTTCGGACAGGGTCCCGGGGAGCTGTTTTTT. This chain links TRBV5-1 with TRBJ2-2; 8 nucleotides line up with TRBD1. Germline-derived CDR1 and CDR2 are SGHRS and YFSETQ. V gave up 2 bases and J gave up 6 bases; unmatched junction bases: 3. This CDR3 has 14 residues.

This clonotype came up many times. This chain links TRBV20-1 with TRBJ2-7; D is undetermined. The V gene's germline CDR1 is DFQATT and CDR2 SNEGSKA (reference sequence). The ends were cut back, 0 bases at V and 6 bases at J, with 12 bases in the middle. The CDR3 spans 13 residues. Here the CDR3 DNA reads TGCAGTGCTAGAGACGTAGTTCAAGGCGAGCAGTACTTC. Translated, it gives CSARDVVQGEQYF.

This clonotype was counted at least ten times. J is TRBJ2-1 and V is TRBV6-5, with TRBD2 matching over 10 bases. The germline gives CDR1 MNHEY, CDR2 SVGAGI. With V trimmed by 6 bases and J by 1 base, 6 bases remained unmatched. The CDR3 sequence is 16 residues long. The CDR3 loop reads CASSDLSGGSYNEQFF. CDR3 sequence (DNA): TGTGCCAGCAGCGACCTTAGCGGGGGGTCCTACAATGAGCAGTTCTTC.

This clonotype has at least ten counts. V usage is TRBV4-1 and J usage is TRBJ2-3, with D unclear. The CDR3 runs 15 residues. Trimming took 2 bases from V and 1 from J, leaving 10 bases between them. Germline-derived CDR1 and CDR2 are MGHRA and YSYEKL. As DNA, the CDR3 is TGCGCCAGCAGCCAACTTAGAAGGGGCACAGATACGCAGTATTTT. Translated: CASSQLRRGTDTQYF.

CDR3 region: CASSSSSVLFAQYF. The DNA for the CDR3 is TGCGCCAGCAGCTCCTCTAGCGTACTGTTCGCGCAGTACTTC. V gene TRBV5-1 combines with J gene TRBJ2-7; tentative D call: TRBD2 (6 bases). This CDR3 contains 14 residues. Trimming pared 3 bases from V and 9 bases from J, leaving 19 bases between. Germline V CDR1 and CDR2: SGHRS, YFSETQ.

The sample holds many counts of this clonotype. The chain links TRBV2 to TRBJ2-1, with D perhaps matching TRBD2 (6 bases). CDR1 SNHLY and CDR2 FYNNEI come from the germline V gene. V lost 2 bases, J lost 2 bases, and 10 bases lay in between. This CDR3 has 15 residues. The CDR3 sequence: CASSESLATYNEQFF. In DNA form, the CDR3 reads TGTGCCAGCAGTGAAAGCCTAGCGACCTACAATGAGCAGTTCTTC.

This clonotype occurred many times. V and J are TRBV7-2 and TRBJ2-1, with a weak D call TRBD2 (5 bases). The CDR3 covers 14 residues. From germline, CDR1 is SGHTA and CDR2 FQGNSA. Trimming stripped 4 bases from V and 7 bases from J, with 14 bases between. CDR3 coding DNA: TGTGCCAGCAGCTCCCGGCGACCGGGGAATGAGCAGTTCTTC. It encodes CASSSRRPGNEQFF.

This clonotype occurred many times. This chain connects TRBV7-9 to TRBJ2-3; 10 bases match TRBD2. The CDR3 has 15 amino acids. V trimming: 7 bases; J trimming: 6 bases; junction bases outside the gene matches: 10. Germline CDR1 reads SEHNR; CDR2 reads FQNEAQ (reference sequence). CDR3 in DNA: TGTGCCAGCACCCCCCCAGCGGGGGGGCCGGATACGCAGTATTTT. Its protein product is CASTPPAGGPDTQYF.

This clonotype was found a few times. The chain is built from TRBV5-6 and TRBJ1-1; TRBD1 is a possible D gene (6 bases). Germline CDR1 SGHDT, CDR2 YYEEEE. V dropped 2 bases and J dropped 6 bases, with 17 bases sitting between them. This CDR3 has 15 residues. The CDR3 spells CASSLPNRARAEAFF. CDR3 sequence (DNA): TGTGCCAGCAGCTTACCTAACAGGGCGCGTGCTGAAGCTTTCTTT.

This clonotype was detected ten times or more. This chain uses TRBV5-1 with TRBJ2-7; 13 bases agree with TRBD2. The CDR3 spans 15 residues. V trimming: 3 bases; J trimming: 5 bases; junction bases outside the gene matches: 5. The V gene's germline CDR1 is SGHRS and CDR2 YFSETQ. This CDR3 is CASSSQGLAGNEQYF. CDR3 bases: TGCGCCAGCAGCTCCCAGGGACTAGCGGGGAACGAGCAGTACTTC.

This clonotype was picked up many times. The chain combines TRBV24-1 with TRBJ2-3; D call uncertain. Germline CDR1 is KGHDR and CDR2 is SFDVKD. The CDR3 contains 11 residues. Deletions cut 2 bases from V and 8 bases from J, with 4 bases between. CDR3 DNA: TGTGCCACCAGTGATTGGACTACGCAGTATTTT. Protein sequence: CATSDWTTQYF.

Of note for this clonotype: A much larger clone differs from this one at a single base, so this may be a read error. This chain connects TRBV5-1 to TRBJ2-2; TRBD1 matches at 11 bases. This CDR3 contains 15 residues. The germline V gene encodes CDR1 SGHRS and CDR2 YFSETQ. The CDR3, as DNA: TGCGCCAGCAGATTGGACAGGGGGCGAACCGGGGAGCTGTTTTTT. Its translation: CASRLDRGRTGELFF.

This clonotype was seen ten or more times. This sequence joins TRBV12-3 or TRBV12-4 and TRBJ1-1, with D unclear. The CDR3 has 18 residues. V lost 6 bases and J 2 bases, leaving 25 bases between the germline ends. The CDR3 sequence is CASRLRTPQMGANTEAFF. CDR3 DNA sequence: TGTGCCAGCAGACTAAGAACCCCTCAAATGGGAGCCAACACTGAAGCTTTCTTT.

This clonotype was seen repeatedly, ten times or more. The J gene is TRBJ1-6, the V gene TRBV5-1, with D possibly being TRBD1 (5 bases). CDR3 length equals 15 residues. CDR1 and CDR2 from the germline V gene are SGHRS and YFSETQ. The V gene lost 1 base and the J gene lost 3 bases, with 8 bases spanning the gap. This CDR3 is CASSLSTVYNSPLHF. The CDR3 DNA reads as TGCGCCAGCAGCTTGTCGACAGTCTATAATTCACCCCTCCACTTT.